These 28 T cell receptor beta chains share one sample of origin, sequenced in a study of brain T cells in children with intractable seizures (dated by TCRdb to the early 2020s). Read against the paper, the sample's time point label means: resected brain tissue, or blood drawn just prior to surgery. Library preparation was by the immunoSEQ multiplex PCR assay. TCRdb provides this immuneACCESS table in a form limited to in-frame rearrangements. Some clones are lacking; in checked studies, under half of them reflect an unresolved V gene, and why the rest are absent is not known. This sample comprises tens of thousands of clones, about 92% of them detected only once. The top ten constitute around 1.4% of the sample. Source: peripheral blood, taken at surgery. These receptor sequences come from a boy under two years old with tuberous sclerosis and intractable seizures.

The chain links TRBV2 to TRBJ2-3, with 8 bases lining up with TRBD2. V lost 4 bases to trimming and J lost 2 bases; unmatched junction nucleotides: 5. There are 15 residues in the CDR3. Germline lookup yields CDR1 SNHLY and CDR2 FYNNEI. Here the CDR3 reads CASSGAGVFTDTQYF. CDR3 in DNA: TGTGCCAGCAGTGGAGCGGGAGTCTTCACAGATACGCAGTATTTT.

This chain links TRBV29-1 with TRBJ2-5; 8 bases match TRBD2. This CDR3 has 14 amino acids. The V gene's germline CDR1 is SQVTM and CDR2 ANQGSEA. V lost 1 base and J lost 4; bases outside the gene matches: 5. The CDR3 DNA sequence: TGCAGCGTTGAAGGAGCGGGGGTTGTAGAGACCCAGTACTTC. Translated: CSVEGAGVVETQYF.

The chain employs TRBV6-1 and TRBJ2-7; D may be TRBD1 or TRBD2 (5 bases each). V lost 3 bases to trimming and J lost 0 bases, with 18 bases between them. From germline, CDR1 is MNHNS and CDR2 SASEGT. The length of the CDR3 is 17 residues. CDR3 sequence reads: CASSDAQGPTISYEQYF. The CDR3 coding sequence is TGTGCCAGCAGTGATGCTCAGGGACCTACGATCTCCTACGAGCAGTACTTC.

V gene TRBV19 combines with J gene TRBJ2-2, with 9 bases identical to TRBD1. Per germline, CDR1 LNHDA and CDR2 SQIVND (reference sequence). CDR3 length: 16 amino acids. J lost 1 base, V lost 5 bases, and 5 bases had no gene match. The CDR3 sequence: CASSVQDRGNTGELFF. Written as DNA, the CDR3 is TGTGCCAGTAGTGTTCAGGACAGGGGGAACACCGGGGAGCTGTTTTTT.

The chain links TRBV2 to TRBJ2-7; D is uncertain. Germline V gene data show CDR1 as SNHLY and CDR2 as FYNNEI. Trimming removed 6 bases at V and 7 bases at J, with 10 bases between. The CDR3 runs 11 residues. The CDR3 nucleotides are TGTGCCAGCAGGGTAGGTCAAGAGCAGTACTTC. As protein: CASRVGQEQYF.

The chain is built from TRBV5-4 and TRBJ1-2; 10 nucleotides line up with TRBD1. V was pared by 0 bases and J by 6 bases, with 8 bases of the junction left unmatched. Germline V gives CDR1 SGHNT, CDR2 YYREEE (reference sequence). The CDR3 sequence is 16 residues long. CDR3 DNA: TGTGCCAGCAGCTTGGGGGACAGGGGTAGGGAGGATGGCTACACCTTC. Amino acids: CASSLGDRGREDGYTF.

This sequence joins TRBV7-3 and TRBJ1-1; no clear D. CDR1 and CDR2 (germline): SGHTA, FQGTGA. The CDR3 runs 13 residues. The ends were cut back, 5 bases at V and 3 bases at J, with 10 bases in the middle. The CDR3 region is CASSLAWDTEAFF. The CDR3, as DNA: TGTGCCAGCAGCCTTGCTTGGGACACTGAAGCTTTCTTT.

This sequence joins TRBV3-1 (or the pseudogene TRBV3-2) and TRBJ1-2, with D unresolved. Germline CDR1 and CDR2: LGHDT and YNNKEL (reference sequence). The V and J ends lost 1 base and 3 bases respectively, with 6 bases between them. This CDR3 comprises 13 residues. CDR3 amino acids: CASSQVVHYGYTF. The CDR3 DNA reads as TGTGCCAGCAGCCAAGTGGTGCACTATGGCTACACCTTC.

About this clone: The junction and the germline gene differ at one end; a read error may be behind it. The chain recombines TRBV30 with TRBJ2-1; 12 positions agree with TRBD2. The CDR3 totals 14 residues. Germline values: CDR1 GTSNPN, CDR2 SVGIG (reference sequence). The CDR3 here is CAWSSLGTSGREVF. CDR3 in DNA: TGTGCCTGGAGTTCCCTCGGGACTAGCGGGCGGGAGGTCTTC.

This rearrangement joins TRBV5-6 to TRBJ1-4; unclear D gene. Deletions cut 0 bases from V and 8 bases from J, with 17 bases between. This CDR3 comprises 16 residues. Germline V CDR1 and CDR2: SGHDT, YYEEEE. The CDR3 DNA reads as TGTGCCAGCAGCTTGGGAAGTGGGTCCCGAACAGAAAAACTGTTTTTT. Translated, it gives CASSLGSGSRTEKLFF.

The chain has TRBV4-2 and TRBJ2-5; possible D gene TRBD2, 5 bases. Germline lookup yields CDR1 LGHNA and CDR2 YNFKEQ. CDR3 size: 13 residues. The germline V and J ends were trimmed by 3 bases and 5 bases, with 10 bases remaining between them. The chain's CDR3 is CASSHKSGETQYF. CDR3 nucleotide sequence: TGTGCCAGCAGCCATAAAAGCGGTGAGACCCAGTACTTC.

The J gene is TRBJ1-5, the V gene TRBV28; D perhaps matches TRBD1 (5 bases). V lost 5 bases to trimming and J lost 3 bases, with 11 bases between them. Per the germline V gene, CDR1 is MDHEN and CDR2 is SYDVKM. The CDR3 has 14 residues. The DNA for the CDR3 is TGTGCCAGCAGTCCCAGAGGGGACAATCAGCCCCAGCATTTT. This encodes CASSPRGDNQPQHF.

This clone appeared once. V usage is TRBV4-1 and J usage is TRBJ2-3; D is unclear. The CDR3 covers 16 residues. Trimming pared 1 base from V and 3 bases from J, leaving 14 bases between. Germline-derived CDR1 and CDR2 are MGHRA and YSYEKL. This CDR3 is CASSQAPVGMTDTQYF. CDR3 DNA: TGCGCCAGCAGCCAAGCCCCGGTGGGAATGACAGATACGCAGTATTTT.

The chain links TRBV1 to TRBJ2-5; the DNA was not used to check the table's D call, TRBD2. TRBV1 is a listed pseudogene. The CDR3 extends over 19 amino acids. CDR3 loop: CTSSQVPPPSGRVGETQYF. DNA of the CDR3: TGCACCAGCAGCCAAGTCCCCCCCCCTAGCGGGAGAGTAGGAGAGACCCAGTACTTC.

This rearrangement joins TRBV19 to TRBJ2-7; 10 positions match TRBD1. The CDR3 has 15 amino acids. CDR1 LNHDA and CDR2 SQIVND come from the germline V gene (reference sequence). V gave up 3 bases and J gave up 6 bases; unmatched junction bases: 8. As DNA, the CDR3 is TGTGCCAGTAGTATCCCGGGACAGGGGAGGGGCGAGCAGTACTTC. Amino acid sequence: CASSIPGQGRGEQYF.

The chain links TRBV5-1 to TRBJ2-7; possible D gene TRBD2, 5 bases. Trimming shortened V by 0 bases and J by 3 bases, and 10 bases separated the two germline ends. Germline V gene data show CDR1 as SGHRS and CDR2 as YFSETQ. The CDR3 extends over 14 amino acids. In nucleotides, the CDR3 is TGCGCCAGCAGCTTGGCCAGTCGGGACTACGAGCAGTACTTC. Translated: CASSLASRDYEQYF.

The chain links TRBV18 to TRBJ2-7, with a weak D call TRBD1 (5 bases). Trimming took off 6 bases at V and 7 bases at J, with 13 bases between the two ends. This CDR3 spans 12 amino acids. Looked up from germline, CDR1 is KGHSH and CDR2 is LQKENI. CDR3 residues: CASSQAKGEQYF. In nucleotides, the CDR3 is TGTGCCAGCTCTCAAGCCAAGGGGGAGCAGTACTTC.

The chain has TRBV7-2 and TRBJ2-7, with 7 bases lining up with TRBD2. Germline loops: CDR1 SGHTA, CDR2 FQGNSA. With 3 bases clipped from V and 6 bases from J, the junction kept 8 bases outside the gene matches. The length of the CDR3 is 14 residues. CDR3: CASSLMGGVGEQYF. The CDR3 DNA is TGTGCCAGCAGCTTGATGGGGGGGGTAGGCGAGCAGTACTTC. Full variable domain (rest looked up from reference TRBV7-2 and TRBJ2-7): GAGVSQSPSNKVTEKGKDVELRCDPISGHTALYWYRQSLGQGLEFLIYFQGNSAPDKSGLPSDRFSAERTGGSVSTLTIQRTQQEDSAVYLCASSLMGGVGEQYFGPGTRLTVT.

V is TRBV6-2 or TRBV6-3 and J is TRBJ2-5; 9 bases map to TRBD2. V was clipped by 4 bases and J by 0 bases; unmatched bases: 9. The length of the CDR3 is 17 residues. Germline V CDR1 and CDR2: MNHEY, SVGEGT. The CDR3 spells CASSSQRLAENQETQYF. CDR3 DNA: TGTGCCAGCAGTTCCCAGCGACTAGCGGAAAACCAAGAGACCCAGTACTTC.

This chain links TRBV6-2 or TRBV6-3 with TRBJ2-1; TRBD2 agrees at 8 bases. Germline CDR1 is MNHEY and CDR2 is SVGEGT. There are 15 residues in the CDR3. V shed 6 bases, J shed 7 bases, and the junction held 11 bases outside the gene matches. DNA for the CDR3: TGTGCCAGCAGCGACCGGGGGGGCCCCCCAAATGAGCAGTTCTTC. Protein: CASSDRGGPPNEQFF.

The chain combines TRBV4-1 with TRBJ2-7, with D uncertain. V gave up 0 bases and J gave up 2 bases, with 11 bases separating them. Germline CDR1 MGHRA, CDR2 YSYEKL. The CDR3 loop spans 15 amino acids. The CDR3 reads CASSQEPAPTYEQYF. The CDR3 DNA is TGCGCCAGCAGCCAAGAGCCCGCCCCAACCTACGAGCAGTACTTC.

This clone appeared once. The gene calls are TRBV6-5 and TRBJ2-5; 7 positions match TRBD1. Per the germline V gene, CDR1 is MNHEY and CDR2 is SVGAGI. The CDR3 contains 14 residues. The V gene end was trimmed by 5 bases and the J gene end by 2 bases; junction bases not matched to a gene: 5. The CDR3 DNA reads as TGTGCCAGCAGTAATCCGGGACAGCAAGAGACCCAGTACTTC. It specifies CASSNPGQQETQYF.

The chain employs TRBV2 and TRBJ2-7; 8 nucleotides agree with TRBD2. Germline V gene lookup returns CDR1 SNHLY and CDR2 FYNNEI. V was pared by 4 bases and J by 2 bases, with 4 bases of the junction left unmatched. The length of the CDR3 is 14 residues. The CDR3 nucleotides are TGTGCCAGCAGTGCCGGGGGGGGAACCTACGAGCAGTACTTC. Its protein product is CASSAGGGTYEQYF.

V and J are TRBV5-1 and TRBJ1-4, with D uncertain. The germline gives CDR1 SGHRS, CDR2 YFSETQ. The CDR3 sequence is 15 residues long. V lost 1 base to trimming and J lost 7 bases, with 14 bases between them. The CDR3: CASSLKGQEGEKLFF. For the CDR3, the DNA is TGCGCCAGCAGCTTGAAGGGTCAAGAAGGTGAAAAACTGTTTTTT.

The chain joins TRBV5-1 to TRBJ1-2; D possibly corresponds to TRBD1 (6 bases). Germline V CDR1 and CDR2: SGHRS, YFSETQ. V was trimmed by 4 bases and J by 4 bases, leaving 8 bases between them. The CDR3 is 12 residues long. CDR3 loop: CASSPDSYGYTF. The DNA for the CDR3 is TGCGCCAGCAGCCCGGACAGCTATGGCTACACCTTC.

This chain joins TRBV6-5 and TRBJ1-2; no firm D call. CDR1 is MNHEY, CDR2 SVGAGI, per germline. Trimming took 7 bases from V and 6 from J, leaving 15 bases between them. This CDR3 is built from 13 residues. The CDR3 sequence is CASTDIGQHGYTF. DNA of the CDR3: TGTGCCAGCACCGACATTGGGCAACATGGCTACACCTTC.

Concerning this clone itself: The junction shows a germline mismatch at one end, possibly a read error. The rearrangement links TRBV5-6 to TRBJ1-1; 7 nucleotides line up with TRBD1. The germline CDR1 and CDR2 sequences are SGHDT and YYEEEE. This CDR3 has 13 amino acids. The CDR3 protein is CTSSRGGRTEAFF. DNA for the CDR3: TGTACCAGCAGCAGAGGGGGCCGAACTGAAGCTTTCTTT.

This chain uses TRBV14 with TRBJ2-5, with unresolved D. Germline V gives CDR1 SGHDN, CDR2 FVKESK. The V end lost 0 bases, the J end lost 1 base, and 6 bases lay between the germline ends. The CDR3 has 14 amino acids. CDR3 region: CASSQESSQETQYF. The CDR3, as DNA: TGTGCCAGCAGCCAAGAGTCGTCCCAAGAGACCCAGTACTTC.